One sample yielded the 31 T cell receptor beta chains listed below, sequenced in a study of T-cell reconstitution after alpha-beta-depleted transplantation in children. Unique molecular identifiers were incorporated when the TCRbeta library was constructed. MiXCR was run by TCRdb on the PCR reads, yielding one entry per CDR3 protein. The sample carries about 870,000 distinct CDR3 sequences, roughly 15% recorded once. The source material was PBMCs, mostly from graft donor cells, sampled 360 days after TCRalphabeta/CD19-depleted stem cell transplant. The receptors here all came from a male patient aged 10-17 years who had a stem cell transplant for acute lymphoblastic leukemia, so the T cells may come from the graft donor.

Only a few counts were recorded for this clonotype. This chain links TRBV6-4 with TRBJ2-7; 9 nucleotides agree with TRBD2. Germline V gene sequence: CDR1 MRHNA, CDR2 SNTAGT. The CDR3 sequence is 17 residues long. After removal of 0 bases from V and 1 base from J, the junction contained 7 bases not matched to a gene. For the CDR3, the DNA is TGTGCCAGCAGTGACTCAACAAGCGGGAGGCCATCCTACGAGCAGTACTTC. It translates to CASSDSTSGRPSYEQYF.

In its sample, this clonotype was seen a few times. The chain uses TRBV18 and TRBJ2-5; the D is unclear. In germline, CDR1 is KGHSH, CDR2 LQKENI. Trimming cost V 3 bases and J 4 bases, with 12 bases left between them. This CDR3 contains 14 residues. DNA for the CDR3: TGTGCCAGCTCACCGCCTTTATCCCGAGAGACCCAGTACTTC. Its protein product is CASSPPLSRETQYF.

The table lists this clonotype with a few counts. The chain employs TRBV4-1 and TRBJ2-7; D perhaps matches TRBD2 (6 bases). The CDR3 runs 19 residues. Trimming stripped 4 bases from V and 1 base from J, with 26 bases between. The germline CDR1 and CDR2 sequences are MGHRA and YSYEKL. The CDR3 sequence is CASSLFGASVTKASYEQYF. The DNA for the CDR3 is TGCGCCAGCAGCCTTTTTGGGGCTAGCGTGACGAAGGCATCCTACGAGCAGTACTTC.

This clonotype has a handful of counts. The CDR3 DNA sequence: TGCAGTGCTGGGGCCAGAGTATATAGCAATCAGCCCCAGCATTTT. This gives the protein CSAGARVYSNQPQHF. This chain links TRBV20-1 with TRBJ1-5; possibly TRBD1 for D (5 bases). The length of the CDR3 is 15 residues. The V end lost 5 bases, the J end lost 0 bases, and 14 bases lay between the germline ends. The germline gives CDR1 DFQATT, CDR2 SNEGSKA (reference sequence).

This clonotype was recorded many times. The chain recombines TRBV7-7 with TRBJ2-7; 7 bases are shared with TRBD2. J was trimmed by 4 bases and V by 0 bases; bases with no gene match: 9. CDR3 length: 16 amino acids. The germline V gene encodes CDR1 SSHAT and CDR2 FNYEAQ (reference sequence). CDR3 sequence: CASSLAYSGEGYEQYF. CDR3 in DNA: TGTGCCAGCAGCTTAGCATATTCGGGGGAGGGTTACGAGCAGTACTTC.

In DNA form, the CDR3 reads TGCAGCGTTCGGACAGGGGAGGGCAAAAACATTCAGTACTTC. This sequence encodes CSVRTGEGKNIQYF. The V call is TRBV29-1, the J call TRBJ2-4, with 9 bases that match TRBD1. Germline V lookup: CDR1 SQVTM, CDR2 ANQGSEA. The CDR3 is 14 residues long. J gave up 3 bases and V 5 bases, and 5 bases lay outside the gene matches.

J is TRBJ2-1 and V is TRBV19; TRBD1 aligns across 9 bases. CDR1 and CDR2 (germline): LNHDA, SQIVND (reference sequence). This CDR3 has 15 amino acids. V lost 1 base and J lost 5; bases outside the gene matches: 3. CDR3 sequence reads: CASSIVGQGNNEQFF. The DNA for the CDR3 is TGTGCCAGTAGTATAGTCGGACAGGGGAACAATGAGCAGTTCTTC. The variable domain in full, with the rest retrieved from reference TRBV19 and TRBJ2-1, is DGGITQSPKYLFRKEGQNVTLSCEQNLNHDAMYWYRQDPGQGLRLIYYSQIVNDFQKGDIAEGYSVSREKKESFPLTVTSAQKNPTAFYLCASSIVGQGNNEQFFGPGTRLTVL.

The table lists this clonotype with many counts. The CDR3 reads CASSFWDRAATNEKLFF. The CDR3 region has the DNA TGTGCCAGCAGCTTCTGGGACAGGGCTGCAACTAATGAAAAACTGTTTTTT. The chain has TRBV11-2 and TRBJ1-4, with 9 bases matching TRBD1. The CDR3 runs 17 residues. Germline lookup yields CDR1 SGHAT and CDR2 FQNNGV. The junction had 5 bases not matched to a gene; V was cut back by 3 bases and J by 0 bases.

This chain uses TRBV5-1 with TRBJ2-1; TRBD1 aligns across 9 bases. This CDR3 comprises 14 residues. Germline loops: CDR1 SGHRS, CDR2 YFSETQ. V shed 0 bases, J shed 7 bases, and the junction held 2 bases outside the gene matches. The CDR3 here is CASSLGDRVNEQFF. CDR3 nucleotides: TGCGCCAGCAGCTTGGGGGACAGGGTGAATGAGCAGTTCTTC.

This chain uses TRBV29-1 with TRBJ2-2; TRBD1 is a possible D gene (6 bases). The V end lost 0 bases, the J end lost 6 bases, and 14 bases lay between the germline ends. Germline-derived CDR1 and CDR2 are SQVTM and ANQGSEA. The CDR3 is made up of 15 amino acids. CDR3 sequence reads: CSVEEKWGQAGELFF. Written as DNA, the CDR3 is TGCAGCGTTGAAGAAAAGTGGGGGCAGGCCGGGGAGCTGTTTTTT.

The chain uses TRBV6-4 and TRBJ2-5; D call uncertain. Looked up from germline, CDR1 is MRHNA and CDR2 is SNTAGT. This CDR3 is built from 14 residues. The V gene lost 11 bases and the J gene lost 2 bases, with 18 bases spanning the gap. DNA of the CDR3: TGTGCCTGCCTCGGCTGGCGAAAACAAGAGACCCAGTACTTC. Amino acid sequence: CACLGWRKQETQYF.

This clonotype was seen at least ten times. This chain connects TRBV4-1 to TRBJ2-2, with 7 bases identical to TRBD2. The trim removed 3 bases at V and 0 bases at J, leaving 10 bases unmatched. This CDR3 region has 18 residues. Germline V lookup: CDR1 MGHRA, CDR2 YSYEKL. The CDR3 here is CASSQGALLAANTGELFF. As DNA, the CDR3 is TGCGCCAGCAGCCAGGGAGCCCTGCTAGCGGCGAACACCGGGGAGCTGTTTTTT.

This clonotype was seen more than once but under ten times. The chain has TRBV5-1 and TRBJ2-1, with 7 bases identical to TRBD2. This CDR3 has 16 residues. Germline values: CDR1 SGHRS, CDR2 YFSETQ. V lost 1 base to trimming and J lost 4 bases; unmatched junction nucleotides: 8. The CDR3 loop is CASSLNGGRQYNEQFF. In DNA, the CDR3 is TGCGCCAGCAGCTTGAACGGCGGGAGACAGTACAATGAGCAGTTCTTC.

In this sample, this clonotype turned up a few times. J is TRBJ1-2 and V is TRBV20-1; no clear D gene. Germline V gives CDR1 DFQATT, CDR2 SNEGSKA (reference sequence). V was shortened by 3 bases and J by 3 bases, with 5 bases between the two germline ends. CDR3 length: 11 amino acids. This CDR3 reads CSASQDYGYTF. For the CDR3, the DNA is TGCAGTGCTAGCCAGGACTATGGCTACACCTTC.

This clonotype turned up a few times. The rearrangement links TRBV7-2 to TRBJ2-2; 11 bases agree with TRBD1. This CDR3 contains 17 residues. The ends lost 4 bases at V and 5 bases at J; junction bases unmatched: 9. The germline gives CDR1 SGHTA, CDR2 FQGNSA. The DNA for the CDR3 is TGTGCCAGCAGCTCGGACAGGGGGCGGGGTAGGACCGGGGAGCTGTTTTTT. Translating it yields CASSSDRGRGRTGELFF.

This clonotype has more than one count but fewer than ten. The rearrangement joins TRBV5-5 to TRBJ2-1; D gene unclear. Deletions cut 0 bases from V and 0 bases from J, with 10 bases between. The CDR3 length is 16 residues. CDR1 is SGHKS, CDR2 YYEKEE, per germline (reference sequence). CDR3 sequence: CASSLEVGLSYNEQFF. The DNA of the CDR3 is TGTGCCAGCAGCTTGGAGGTTGGTCTCTCCTACAATGAGCAGTTCTTC.

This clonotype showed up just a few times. DNA for the CDR3: TGTGCCTGGACCCGTACCGGGACAGACTATGGCTACACCTTC. Its translation: CAWTRTGTDYGYTF. The V and J genes are TRBV30 and TRBJ1-2; 7 bases are shared with TRBD1. This CDR3 is 14 amino acids long. Germline V gene sequence: CDR1 GTSNPN, CDR2 SVGIG (reference sequence). After removal of 4 bases from V and 3 bases from J, the junction contained 8 bases not matched to a gene. Drawing the rest from reference TRBV30 and TRBJ1-2, the complete variable domain is SQTIHQWPATLVQPVGSPLSLECTVEGTSNPNLYWYRQAAGRGLQLLFYSVGIGQISSEVPQNLSASRPQDRQFILSSKKLLLSDSGFYLCAWTRTGTDYGYTFGSGTRLTVV.

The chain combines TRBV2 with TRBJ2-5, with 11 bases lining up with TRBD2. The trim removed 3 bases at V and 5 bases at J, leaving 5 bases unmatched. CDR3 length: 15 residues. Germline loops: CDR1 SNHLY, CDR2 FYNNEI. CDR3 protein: CASSERLAGPETQYF. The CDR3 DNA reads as TGTGCCAGCAGTGAGAGACTAGCGGGGCCCGAGACCCAGTACTTC.

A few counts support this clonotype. CDR3 coding DNA: TGTGCCAGCAGTTACTCGAAGACCGGGACGGCCAATGAGCAGTTCTTC. Translating it yields CASSYSKTGTANEQFF. The chain links TRBV6-5 to TRBJ2-1, with D perhaps matching TRBD1 or TRBD2 (5 bases each). V lost 0 bases and J 6 bases, leaving 15 bases between the germline ends. Germline lookup yields CDR1 MNHEY and CDR2 SVGAGI. The CDR3 sequence is 16 residues long.

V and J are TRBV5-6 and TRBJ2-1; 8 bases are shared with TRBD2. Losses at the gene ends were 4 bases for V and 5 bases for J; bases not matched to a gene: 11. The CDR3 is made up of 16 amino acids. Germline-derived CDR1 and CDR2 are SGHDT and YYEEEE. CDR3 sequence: CASSRLASGRDNEQFF. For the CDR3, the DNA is TGTGCCAGCAGCCGCCTTGCCAGCGGGAGAGACAATGAGCAGTTCTTC. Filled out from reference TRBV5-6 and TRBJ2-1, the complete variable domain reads DAGVTQSPTHLIKTRGQQVTLRCSPKSGHDTVSWYQQALGQGPQFIFQYYEEEERQRGNFPDRFSGHQFPNYSSELNVNALLLGDSALYLCASSRLASGRDNEQFFGPGTRLTVL.

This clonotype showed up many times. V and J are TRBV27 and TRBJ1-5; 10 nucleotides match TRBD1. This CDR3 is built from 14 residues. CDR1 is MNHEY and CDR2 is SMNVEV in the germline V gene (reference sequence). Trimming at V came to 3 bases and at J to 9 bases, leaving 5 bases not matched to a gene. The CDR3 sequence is CASSLGQGSGPQHF. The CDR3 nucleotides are TGTGCCAGCAGTTTGGGACAGGGGTCAGGGCCCCAGCATTTT.

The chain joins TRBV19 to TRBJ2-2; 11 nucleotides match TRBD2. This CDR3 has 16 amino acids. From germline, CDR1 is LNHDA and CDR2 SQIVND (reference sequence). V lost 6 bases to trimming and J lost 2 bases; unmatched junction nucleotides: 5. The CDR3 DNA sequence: TGTGCCAGTAGGACCGGGACTAGCGGTAACACCGGGGAGCTGTTTTTT. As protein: CASRTGTSGNTGELFF.

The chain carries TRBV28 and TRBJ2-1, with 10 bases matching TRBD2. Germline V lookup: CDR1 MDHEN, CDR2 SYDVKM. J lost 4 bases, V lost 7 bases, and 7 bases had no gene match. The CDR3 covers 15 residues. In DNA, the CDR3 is TGTGCCAGCATCCAAGCGGGAGGGCCTTACAATGAGCAGTTCTTC. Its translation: CASIQAGGPYNEQFF.

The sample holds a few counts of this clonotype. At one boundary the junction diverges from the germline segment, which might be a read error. Here the CDR3 reads CASTKSSCEQYF. The CDR3 DNA follows: TGTGCCAGCACAAAGAGTTCCTGCGAGCAGTACTTC. This chain uses TRBV6-4 with TRBJ2-7, with no clear D. This CDR3 is 12 amino acids long. The germline CDR1 and CDR2 sequences are MRHNA and SNTAGT.

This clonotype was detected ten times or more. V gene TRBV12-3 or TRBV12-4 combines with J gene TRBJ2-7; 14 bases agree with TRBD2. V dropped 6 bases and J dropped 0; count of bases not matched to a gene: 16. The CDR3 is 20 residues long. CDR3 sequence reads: CASSQTLGLAGGSSSYEQYF. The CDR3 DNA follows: TGTGCCAGCAGCCAGACCCTCGGACTAGCGGGAGGCTCTAGCTCCTACGAGCAGTACTTC.

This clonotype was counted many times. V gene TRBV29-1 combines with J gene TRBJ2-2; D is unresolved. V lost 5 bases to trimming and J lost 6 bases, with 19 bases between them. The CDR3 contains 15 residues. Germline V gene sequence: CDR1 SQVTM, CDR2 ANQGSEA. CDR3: CSVPEGSAGAGELFF. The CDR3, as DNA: TGCAGCGTTCCAGAAGGGTCAGCTGGGGCCGGGGAGCTGTTTTTT.

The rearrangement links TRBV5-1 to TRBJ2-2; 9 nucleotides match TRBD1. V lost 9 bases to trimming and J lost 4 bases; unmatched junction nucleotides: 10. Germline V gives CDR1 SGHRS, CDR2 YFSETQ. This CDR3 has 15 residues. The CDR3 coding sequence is TGCGCCACTTCGATACAGGGGGCGCGCACCGGGGAGCTGTTTTTT. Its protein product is CATSIQGARTGELFF.

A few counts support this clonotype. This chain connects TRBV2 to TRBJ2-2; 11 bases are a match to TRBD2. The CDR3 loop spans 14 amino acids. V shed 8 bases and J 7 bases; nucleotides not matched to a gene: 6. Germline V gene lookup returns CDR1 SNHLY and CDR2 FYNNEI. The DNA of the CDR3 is TGTGCCAGCTATAGCGGGAGGGCCGACGGGGAGCTGTTTTTT. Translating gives CASYSGRADGELFF.

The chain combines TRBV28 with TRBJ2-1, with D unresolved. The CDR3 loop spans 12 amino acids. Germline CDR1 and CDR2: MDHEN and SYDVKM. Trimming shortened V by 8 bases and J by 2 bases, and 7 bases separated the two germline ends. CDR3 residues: CASRLTYNEQFF. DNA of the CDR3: TGTGCCAGCCGACTTACCTACAATGAGCAGTTCTTC.

CDR3 DNA: TGTGCCAGCAGCTCCCTCGCCGGGACTAGAGTTGATGAGCAGTTCTTC. Its translation is CASSSLAGTRVDEQFF. The chain links TRBV7-2 to TRBJ2-1, with 8 bases identical to TRBD2. Germline-derived CDR1 and CDR2 are SGHTA and FQGNSA. The junction had 13 bases not matched to a gene; V was cut back by 4 bases and J by 8 bases. The CDR3 length is 16 residues.

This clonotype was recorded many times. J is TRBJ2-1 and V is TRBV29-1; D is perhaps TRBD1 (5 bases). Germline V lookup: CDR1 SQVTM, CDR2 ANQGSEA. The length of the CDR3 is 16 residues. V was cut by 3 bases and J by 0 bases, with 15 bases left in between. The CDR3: CSVDGLAGLSYNEQFF. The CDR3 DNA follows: TGCAGCGTTGATGGGCTTGCAGGGCTCTCCTACAATGAGCAGTTCTTC.